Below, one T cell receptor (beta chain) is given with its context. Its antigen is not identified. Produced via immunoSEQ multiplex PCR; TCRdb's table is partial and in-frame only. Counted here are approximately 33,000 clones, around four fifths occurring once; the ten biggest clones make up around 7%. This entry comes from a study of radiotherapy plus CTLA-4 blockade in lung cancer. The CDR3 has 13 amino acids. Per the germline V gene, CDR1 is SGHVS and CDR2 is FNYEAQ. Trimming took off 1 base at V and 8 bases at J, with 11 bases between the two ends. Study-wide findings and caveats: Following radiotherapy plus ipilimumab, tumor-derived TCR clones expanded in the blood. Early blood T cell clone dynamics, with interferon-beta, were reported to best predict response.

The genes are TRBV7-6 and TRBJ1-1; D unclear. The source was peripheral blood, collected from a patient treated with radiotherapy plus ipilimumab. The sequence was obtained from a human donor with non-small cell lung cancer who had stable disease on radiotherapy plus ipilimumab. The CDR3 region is CASSLETAAEAFF. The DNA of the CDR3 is TGTGCCAGCAGCTTAGAAACGGCCGCCGAAGCTTTCTTT. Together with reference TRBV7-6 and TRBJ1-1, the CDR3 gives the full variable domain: GAGVSQSPRYKVTKRGQDVALRCDPISGHVSLYWYRQALGQGPEFLTYFNYEAQQDKSGLPNDRFSAERPEGSISTLTIQRTEQRDSAMYRCASSLETAAEAFFGQGTRLTVV.